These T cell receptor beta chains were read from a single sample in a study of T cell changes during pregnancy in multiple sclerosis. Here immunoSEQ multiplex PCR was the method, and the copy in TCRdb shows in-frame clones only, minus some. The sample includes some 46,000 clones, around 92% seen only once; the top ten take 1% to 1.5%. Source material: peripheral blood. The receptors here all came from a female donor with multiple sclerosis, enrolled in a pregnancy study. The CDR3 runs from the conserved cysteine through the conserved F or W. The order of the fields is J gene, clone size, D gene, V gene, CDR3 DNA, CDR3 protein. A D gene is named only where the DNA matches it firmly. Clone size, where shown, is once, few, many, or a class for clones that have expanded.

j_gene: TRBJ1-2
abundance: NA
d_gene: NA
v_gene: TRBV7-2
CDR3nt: TGTGCCAGCAGCTTAGTGGGGCAAGCTAACTATGGCTACACCTTC
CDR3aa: CASSLVGQANYGYTF

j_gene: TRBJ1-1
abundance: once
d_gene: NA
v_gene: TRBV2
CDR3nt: TGTGCCAGCAGTCCAGACGTACCTGAAGCTTTCTTT
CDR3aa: CASSPDVPEAFF

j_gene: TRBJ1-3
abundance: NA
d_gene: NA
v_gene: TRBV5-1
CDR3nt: TGCGCCAGCAGCCCCCCCGGGGGGACCCCCGACACCATATATTTT
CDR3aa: CASSPPGGTPDTIYF

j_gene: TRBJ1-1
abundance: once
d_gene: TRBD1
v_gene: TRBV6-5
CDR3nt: TGTGCCAGCAGTTACGCGACCGGACAGGGGGCTGAAGCTTTCTTT
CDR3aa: CASSYATGQGAEAFF

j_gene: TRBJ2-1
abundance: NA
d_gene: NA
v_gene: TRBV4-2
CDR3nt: TGTGCCAGCACCCTAGGGGGAGGGCCCGCCAATGAGCAGTTCTTC
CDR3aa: CASTLGGGPANEQFF

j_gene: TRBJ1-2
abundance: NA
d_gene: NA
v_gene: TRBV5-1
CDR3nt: TGCGCCAGCAGCTTGGCCTTTTCGTCCGGGCAACCTCCCCTTTATGGCTACACCTTC
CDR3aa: CASSLAFSSGQPPLYGYTF

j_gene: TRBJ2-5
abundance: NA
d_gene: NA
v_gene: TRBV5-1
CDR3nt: TGCGCCAGCAGCTTCCGGGAGACCCAGTACTTC
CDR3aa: CASSFRETQYF

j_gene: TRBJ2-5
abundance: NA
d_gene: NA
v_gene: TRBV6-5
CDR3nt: TGTGCCAGTGCCAGATGGGCGAAGGAGACCCAGTACTTC
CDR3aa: CASARWAKETQYF

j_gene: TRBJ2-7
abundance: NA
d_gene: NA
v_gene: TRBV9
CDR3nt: TGTGCCAGCAGCGTAGGTCCCTCCCAGGAGTGGGAGCAGTACTTC
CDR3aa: CASSVGPSQEWEQYF

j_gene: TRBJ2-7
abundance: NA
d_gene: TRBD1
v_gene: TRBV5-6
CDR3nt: TGTGCCAGCAGTGTGACAGGGAGTTCCTACGAGCAGTACTTC
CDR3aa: CASSVTGSSYEQYF

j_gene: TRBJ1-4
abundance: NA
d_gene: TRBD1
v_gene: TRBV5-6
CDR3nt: TGTGCCAGCAGCGTTGACAGGGTTAATGAAAAACTGTTTTTT
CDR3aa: CASSVDRVNEKLFF

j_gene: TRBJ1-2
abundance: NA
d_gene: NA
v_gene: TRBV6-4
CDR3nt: TGTGCCAGCAGTGAATGGAACTATGGCTACACCTTC
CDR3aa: CASSEWNYGYTF

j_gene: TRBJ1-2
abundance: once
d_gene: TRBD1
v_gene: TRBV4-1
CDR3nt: TGCGCCAGCAGCCCAGACAGGGTGTTAGTCTATGGCTACACCTTC
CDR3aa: CASSPDRVLVYGYTF

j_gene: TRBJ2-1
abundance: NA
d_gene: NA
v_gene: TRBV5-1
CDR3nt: TGCGCCAGCCAAACCTCCCCCGGCGGGCAGAGAGTCTACAATGAGCAGTTCTTC
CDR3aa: CASQTSPGGQRVYNEQFF

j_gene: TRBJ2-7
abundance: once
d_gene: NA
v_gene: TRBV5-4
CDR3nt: TGTGCCAGCAGCTTGGGGTCGGGTAGCTCCTACGAGCAGTACTTC
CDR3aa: CASSLGSGSSYEQYF

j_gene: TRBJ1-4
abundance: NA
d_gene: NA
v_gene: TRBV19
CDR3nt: TGTGCCAGTAGTGTCACCCCTTTTCTATCAACTAATGAAAAACTGTTTTTT
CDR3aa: CASSVTPFLSTNEKLFF

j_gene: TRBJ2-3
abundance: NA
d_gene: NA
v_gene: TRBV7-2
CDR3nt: TGTGCCAGCAGCTTATCTAGCGCAAGCACAGATACGCAGTATTTT
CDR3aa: CASSLSSASTDTQYF

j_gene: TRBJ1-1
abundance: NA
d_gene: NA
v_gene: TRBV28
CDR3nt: TGTGCCAGCAGTTTGTGGGGGGCGCGAAACACTGAAGCTTTCTTT
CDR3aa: CASSLWGARNTEAFF

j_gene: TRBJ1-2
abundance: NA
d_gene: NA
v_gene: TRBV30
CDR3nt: TGTGCCTGGGCACCGGGGGACTATGGCTACACCTTC
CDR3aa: CAWAPGDYGYTF

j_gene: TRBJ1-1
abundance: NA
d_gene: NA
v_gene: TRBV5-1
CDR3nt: TGCGCCAGCAGCTTGGGACAGACAGGCACGTACATGAACACTGAAGCTTTCTTT
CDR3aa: CASSLGQTGTYMNTEAFF

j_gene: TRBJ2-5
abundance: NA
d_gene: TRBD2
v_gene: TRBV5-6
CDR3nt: TGTGCCAGCACGCCGACTAGCGGGATGCAGGAGACCCAGTACTTC
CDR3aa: CASTPTSGMQETQYF

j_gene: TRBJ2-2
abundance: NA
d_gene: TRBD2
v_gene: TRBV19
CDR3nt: TGTGCCAGTGATAGCGGGAGGGCCGGAGGCGGGGAGCTGTTTTTT
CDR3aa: CASDSGRAGGGELFF

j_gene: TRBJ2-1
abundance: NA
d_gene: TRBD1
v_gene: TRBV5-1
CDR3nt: TGCGCCAGCAGCTCCACCGGGACAGGGGGTGATGAGCAGTTCTTC
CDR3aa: CASSSTGTGGDEQFF

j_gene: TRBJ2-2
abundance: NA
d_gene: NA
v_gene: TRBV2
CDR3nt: TGTGCCAGCGTCCGGACTTCGAACACCGGGGAGCTGTTTTTT
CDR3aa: CASVRTSNTGELFF

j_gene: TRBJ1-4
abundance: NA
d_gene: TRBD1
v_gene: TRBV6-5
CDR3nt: TGTGCCAGCAGTTCGGGACAGGGGTATGAAAAACTGTTTTTT
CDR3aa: CASSSGQGYEKLFF

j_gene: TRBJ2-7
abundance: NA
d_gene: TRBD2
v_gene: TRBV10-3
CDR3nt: TGTGCCATCAGGACCGGGACAGGGATTACCGGGACTAGCGGGAGGGGTTGGTACGAGCAGTACTTC
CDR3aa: CAIRTGTGITGTSGRGWYEQYF

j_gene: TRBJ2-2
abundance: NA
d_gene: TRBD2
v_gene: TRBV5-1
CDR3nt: TGCGCCAGCAGCTTGGGACTAGCGGGAATAGGGGCCGGGGAGCTGTTTTTT
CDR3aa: CASSLGLAGIGAGELFF

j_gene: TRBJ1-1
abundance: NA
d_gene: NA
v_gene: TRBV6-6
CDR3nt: TGTGCCACGGAAGAGGGGGACACTGAAGCTTTCTTT
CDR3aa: CATEEGDTEAFF

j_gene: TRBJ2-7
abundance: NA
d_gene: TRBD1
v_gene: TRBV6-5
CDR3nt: TGTGCCAGCAGTTACAGAGGACAGGGTGACGAGCAGTACTTC
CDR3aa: CASSYRGQGDEQYF